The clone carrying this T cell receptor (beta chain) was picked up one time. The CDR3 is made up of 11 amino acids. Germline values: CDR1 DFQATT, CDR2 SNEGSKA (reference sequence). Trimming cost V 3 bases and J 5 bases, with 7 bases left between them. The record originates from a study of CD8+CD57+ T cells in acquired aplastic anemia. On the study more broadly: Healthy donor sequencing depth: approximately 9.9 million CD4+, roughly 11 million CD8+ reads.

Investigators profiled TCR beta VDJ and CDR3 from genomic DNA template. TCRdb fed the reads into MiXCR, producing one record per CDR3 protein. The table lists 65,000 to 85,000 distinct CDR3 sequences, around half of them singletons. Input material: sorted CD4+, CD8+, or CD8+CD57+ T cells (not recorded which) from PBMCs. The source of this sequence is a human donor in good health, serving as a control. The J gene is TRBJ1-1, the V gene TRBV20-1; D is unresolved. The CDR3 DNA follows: TGCAGTGCTAGTGGCAGGACTGAAGCTTTCTTT. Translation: CSASGRTEAFF.